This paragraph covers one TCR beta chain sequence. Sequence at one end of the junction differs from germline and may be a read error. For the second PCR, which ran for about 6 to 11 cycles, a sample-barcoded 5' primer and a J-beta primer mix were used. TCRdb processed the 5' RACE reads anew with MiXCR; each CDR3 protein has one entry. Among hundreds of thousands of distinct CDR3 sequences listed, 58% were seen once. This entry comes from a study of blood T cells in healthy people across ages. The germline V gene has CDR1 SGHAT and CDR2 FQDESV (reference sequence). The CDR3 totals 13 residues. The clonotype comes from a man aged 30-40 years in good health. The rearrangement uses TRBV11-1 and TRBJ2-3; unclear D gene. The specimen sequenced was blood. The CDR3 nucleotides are TGTACCAGCAGCTTCTTGGGCACAGATACGCAGTATTTT. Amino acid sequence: CTSSFLGTDTQYF.